These T cell receptor beta chains were read from a single sample in a study of long-term antiretroviral therapy in people with HIV. Clones were sequenced by immunoSEQ multiplex PCR, and TCRdb holds only the in-frame ones, with some missing. The table includes about 11,000 clones, roughly 80% detected once. Here the sequenced sample was unsorted PBMCs, taken at the start of antiretroviral therapy, before treatment. These receptors all stem from a man aged 25-45 years with HIV. The CDR3 runs from the conserved cysteine through the conserved F or W.

v_call cdr3_aa
TRBV5-4 CASSLPREVETQYF
TRBV6-6 CASIGTGNTEAFF
TRBV13 CASSPWTSGRGRTGELFF
TRBV7-9 CASSGGPETQYF
TRBV19 CASSYTGAEMNTEAFF
TRBV29-1 CSVGPSGGVLDEQFF
TRBV29-1 CSVEGGREGYNEQFF
TRBV28 CASSLHGGETQYF
TRBV28 CARRGREETQYF
TRBV5-1 CASSLVAGYGGEQYF
TRBV2 CASGWSRRGTQETQYF
TRBV19 CASSADSNSNQPQHF
TRBV7-9 CASTEAGFSYEQYF
TRBV7-9 CASRPDRVGFFYGYTF
TRBV28 CASSFERWGNIQYF
TRBV5-4 CASSLGTGGNTGELFF
TRBV11-3 CASSLLEGGNNEQFF
TRBV5-1 CASSLVGGRNEKLFF
TRBV9 CASSDPASYEQYF
TRBV6-1 CASSEEDGRGKLTF
TRBV5-4 CASSSQGDDTQYF
TRBV5-1 CASSSTGTSGLKAYEQYF
TRBV10-3 CAIRWTGDTTDTQYF
TRBV5-6 CASSLAGEAGELFF
TRBV6-1 CASSERGWNEQFF
TRBV27 CASSFGAGYNEQFF
TRBV5-4 CASSLGPSTDTQYF
TRBV25-1 CATGTATYEQYF
TRBV19 CASSILGGTYEQYF
TRBV6-1 CASSDSLQETQYF
TRBV27 CASSLNVRSETQYF
TRBV11-2 CASSSGTSAIDTQYF
TRBV6-5 CASSRELAGELFF
TRBV6-1 CASTQGGTQYF
TRBV7-2 CASSTRQGYDGQFF
TRBV6-5 CASRTRRQETQYF
TRBV15 CATSRDERGGSNQPQHF
TRBV15 CATEDGVNTEAFF
TRBV30 CAWSALLDRAGEQYF
TRBV18 CASSPLRSQETQYF
TRBV28 CASFGATTDNEKLFF
TRBV7-2 CASSLVSIPTSNTGELFF
TRBV28 CASSQSDRNTIYF
TRBV4-1 CASSQGGTDFLNYGYTF
TRBV12-2 CASRLGQRETQYF
TRBV7-2 CASSTPPRGTSYEQYF
TRBV5-5 CASSLKDWRGGETQYF
TRBV6-1 CASSVGRTYEQYF
TRBV11-1 CASSFSGGPSYEQYF
TRBV6-5 CASSLVSSSYEQYF
TRBV20-1 CSASDHEQYF
TRBV5-4 CASSSIGGVHSGANVLTF
TRBV2 CASGRKEWNQPQHF
TRBV7-2 CASSEGGTSYEQYF
TRBV18 CASSPLPASYEQYF
TRBV11-2 CASSLEQGRTGELFF
TRBV28 CASSLGGMGEQYF
TRBV5-8 CASSPGGNEQFF
TRBV27 CASSWGGSERNRQYF